Detailed here is one T cell receptor beta chain. In the study's own analysis: It was from reference gene primer amplification that nucleated cell counts were estimated. Sequencing used immunoSEQ multiplex PCR; TCRdb keeps in-frame clones, though not all of them. The D gene and trimming were derived from the DNA, and the V and J assignments and clone size from that table. Found here are roughly 180,000 clones, roughly 87% of them singletons; the top ten hold approximately 10%. The sample comes from a study of blood T cell repertoires in COVID-19. Study overall: Material from acute and convalescent COVID-19 was sourced from the United States, Italy and Spain.

CDR1 and CDR2 from the germline V gene are SGHTA and FQGNSA. Between the trimmed V and J ends, which lost 5 bases and 1 base, there was a span of 11 bases. This CDR3 is 14 amino acids long. Individuals drawn from about 26 US areas were roughly 18 to 89 years old. In assigning cohorts, the study relied on participant-reported clinical history. The chain employs TRBV7-2 and TRBJ2-5, with D perhaps TRBD2 (7 bases). The clonotype was recovered from a man between 45 and 60 years old who had recovered from COVID-19. Sequencing used PBMCs or T cells enriched from blood (not recorded which). CDR3 loop: CASSAAGAQETQYF. CDR3 sequence (DNA): TGTGCCAGCAGCGCGGCGGGGGCCCAAGAGACCCAGTACTTC.